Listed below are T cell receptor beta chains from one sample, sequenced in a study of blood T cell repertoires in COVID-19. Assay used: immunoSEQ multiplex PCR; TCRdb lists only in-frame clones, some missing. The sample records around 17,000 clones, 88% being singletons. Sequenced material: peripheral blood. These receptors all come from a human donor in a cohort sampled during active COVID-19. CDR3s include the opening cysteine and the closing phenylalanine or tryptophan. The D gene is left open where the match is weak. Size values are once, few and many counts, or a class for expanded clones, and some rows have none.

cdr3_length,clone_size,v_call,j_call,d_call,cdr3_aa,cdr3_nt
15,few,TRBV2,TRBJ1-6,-,CASSEREIYNSPLHF,TGTGCCAGCAGTGAAAGGGAGATCTATAATTCACCCCTCCACTTT
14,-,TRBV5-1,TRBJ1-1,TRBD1,CASSVTGVGTEAFF,TGCGCCAGCAGCGTGACAGGGGTAGGCACTGAAGCTTTCTTT
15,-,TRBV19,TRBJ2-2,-,CASTILGTHTGELFF,TGTGCCAGTACCATCCTCGGGACTCACACCGGGGAGCTGTTTTTT
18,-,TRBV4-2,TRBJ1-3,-,CASSQDIGRDSSGNTIYF,TGTGCCAGCAGCCAAGATATTGGCCGCGACAGCTCTGGAAACACCATATATTTT
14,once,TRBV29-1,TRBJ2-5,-,CSVEGAGRGETQYF,TGCAGCGTTGAAGGGGCCGGCAGGGGCGAGACCCAGTACTTC
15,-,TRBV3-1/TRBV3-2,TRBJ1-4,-,CASSPPTGNREKLFF,TGTGCCAGCAGCCCCCCGACAGGAAATAGAGAAAAACTGTTTTTT
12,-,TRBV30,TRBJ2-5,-,CAWTAGGETQYF,TGTGCCTGGACAGCGGGTGGGGAGACCCAGTACTTC
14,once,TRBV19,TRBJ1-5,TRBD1,CASSITGANQPQHF,TGTGCCAGTAGTATAACAGGGGCCAATCAGCCCCAGCATTTT
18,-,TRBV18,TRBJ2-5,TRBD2,CASSPSRAAGGREETQYF,TGTGCCAGCTCACCCTCGAGGGCTGCGGGGGGGCGAGAAGAGACCCAGTACTTC
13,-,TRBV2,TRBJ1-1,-,CASSDRGRGEAFF,TGTGCCAGCAGTGATAGGGGGAGGGGTGAAGCTTTCTTT
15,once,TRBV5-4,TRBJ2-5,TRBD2,CASSLRTSGIETQYF,TGTGCCAGCAGCTTGAGGACTAGCGGGATCGAGACCCAGTACTTC
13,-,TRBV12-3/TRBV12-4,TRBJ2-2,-,CASSLRGSGELFF,TGTGCCAGCAGTTTAAGGGGTTCCGGGGAGCTGTTTTTT
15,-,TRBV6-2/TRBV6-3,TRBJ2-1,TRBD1,CASSRGQSPYNEQFF,TGTGCCAGCAGTAGGGGACAGAGCCCCTACAATGAGCAGTTCTTC
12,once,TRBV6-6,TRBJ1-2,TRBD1,CASRSTGEGYTF,TGTGCCAGCAGGTCCACAGGGGAAGGCTACACCTTC
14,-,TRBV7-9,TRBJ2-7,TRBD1,CASSHDRELYEQYF,TGTGCCAGCAGCCACGACAGGGAACTTTACGAGCAGTACTTC
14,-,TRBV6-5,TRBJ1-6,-,CASHRKDSNSPLHF,TGTGCCAGCCACCGGAAGGACAGTAATTCACCCCTCCACTTT
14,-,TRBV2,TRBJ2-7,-,CASSRSLSSYEQYF,TGTGCCAGCAGTCGGTCCCTTAGCTCCTACGAGCAGTACTTC
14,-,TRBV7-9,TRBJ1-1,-,CASSIHQMNTEAFF,TGTGCCAGCAGCATTCATCAAATGAACACTGAAGCTTTCTTT